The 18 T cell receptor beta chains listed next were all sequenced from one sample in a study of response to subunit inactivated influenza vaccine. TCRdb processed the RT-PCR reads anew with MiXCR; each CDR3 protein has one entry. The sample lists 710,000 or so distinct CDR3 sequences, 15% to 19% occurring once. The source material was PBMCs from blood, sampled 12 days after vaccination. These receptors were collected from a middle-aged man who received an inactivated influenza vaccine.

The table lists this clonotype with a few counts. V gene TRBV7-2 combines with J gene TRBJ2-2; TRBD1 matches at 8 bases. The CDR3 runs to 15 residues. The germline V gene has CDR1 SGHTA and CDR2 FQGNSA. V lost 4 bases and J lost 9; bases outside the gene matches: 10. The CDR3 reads CASSSKTGALRELFF. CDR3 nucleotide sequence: TGTGCCAGCAGCTCAAAGACAGGGGCGCTGAGGGAGCTGTTTTTT.

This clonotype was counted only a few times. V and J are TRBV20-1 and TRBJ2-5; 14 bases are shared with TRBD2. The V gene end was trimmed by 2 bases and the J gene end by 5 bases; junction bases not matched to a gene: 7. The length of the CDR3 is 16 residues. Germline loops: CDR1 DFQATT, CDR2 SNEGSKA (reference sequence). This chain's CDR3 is CSARNRLAGGLETQYF. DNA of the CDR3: TGCAGTGCTAGAAATCGACTAGCGGGGGGGCTGGAGACCCAGTACTTC.

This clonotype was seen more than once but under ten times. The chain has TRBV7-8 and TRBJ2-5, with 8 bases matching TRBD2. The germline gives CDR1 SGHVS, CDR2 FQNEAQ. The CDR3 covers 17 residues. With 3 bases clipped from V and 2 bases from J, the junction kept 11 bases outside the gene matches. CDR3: CASSFRDSGAYQETQYF. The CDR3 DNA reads TGTGCCAGCAGCTTTCGGGATAGCGGGGCTTATCAAGAGACCCAGTACTTC.

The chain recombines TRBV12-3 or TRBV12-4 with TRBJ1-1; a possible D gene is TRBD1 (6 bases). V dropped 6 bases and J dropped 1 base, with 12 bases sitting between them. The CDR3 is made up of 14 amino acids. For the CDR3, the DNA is TGTGCCAGCAGAACGACAGGCTCGAACACTGAAGCTTTCTTT. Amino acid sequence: CASRTTGSNTEAFF.

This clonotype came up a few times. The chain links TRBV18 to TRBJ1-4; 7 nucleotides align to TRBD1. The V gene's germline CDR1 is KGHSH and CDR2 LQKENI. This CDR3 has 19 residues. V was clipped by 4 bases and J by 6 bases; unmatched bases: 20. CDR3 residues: CASSLKLQTRRGRHEKLFF. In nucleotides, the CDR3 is TGTGCCAGCTCACTCAAACTCCAGACCCGGAGGGGGCGCCATGAAAAACTGTTTTTT. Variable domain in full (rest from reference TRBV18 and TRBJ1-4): NAGVMQNPRHLVRRRGQEARLRCSPMKGHSHVYWYRQLPEEGLKFMVYLQKENIIDESGMPKERFSAEFPKEGPSILRIQQVVRGDSAAYFCASSLKLQTRRGRHEKLFFGSGTQLSVL.

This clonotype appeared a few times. The chain's CDR3 is CASSPQGNSIGYTF. The CDR3 DNA reads as TGTGCCAGCAGCCCACAGGGGAATAGTATTGGCTACACCTTC. The chain carries TRBV7-9 and TRBJ1-2; TRBD1 matches at 7 bases. The length of the CDR3 is 14 residues. Per germline, CDR1 SEHNR and CDR2 FQNEAQ (reference sequence). After removal of 5 bases from V and 7 bases from J, the junction contained 10 bases not matched to a gene.

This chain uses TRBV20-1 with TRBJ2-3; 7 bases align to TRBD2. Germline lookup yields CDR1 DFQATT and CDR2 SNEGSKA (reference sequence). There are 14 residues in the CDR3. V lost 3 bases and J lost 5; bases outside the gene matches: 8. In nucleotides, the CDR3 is TGCAGTGCTAGTCTGGCGGGAGTGGTAGATACGCAGTATTTT. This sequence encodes CSASLAGVVDTQYF.

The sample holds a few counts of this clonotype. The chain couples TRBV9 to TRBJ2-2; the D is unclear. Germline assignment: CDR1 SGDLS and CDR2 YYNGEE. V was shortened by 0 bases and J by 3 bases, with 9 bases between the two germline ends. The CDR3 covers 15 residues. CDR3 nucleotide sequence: TGTGCCAGCAGCGTAGGCCCAGCATACACCGGGGAGCTGTTTTTT. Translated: CASSVGPAYTGELFF.

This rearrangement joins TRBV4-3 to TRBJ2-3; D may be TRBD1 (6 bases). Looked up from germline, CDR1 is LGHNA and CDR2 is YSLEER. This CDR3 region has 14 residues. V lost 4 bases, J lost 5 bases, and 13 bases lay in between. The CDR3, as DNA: TGCGCCAGCAGCCGCTTGCAGGGGAAAGATACGCAGTATTTT. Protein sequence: CASSRLQGKDTQYF.

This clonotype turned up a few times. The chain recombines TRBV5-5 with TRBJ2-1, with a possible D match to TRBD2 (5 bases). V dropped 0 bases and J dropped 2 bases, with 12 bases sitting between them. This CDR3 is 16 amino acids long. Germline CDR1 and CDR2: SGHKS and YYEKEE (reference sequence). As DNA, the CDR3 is TGTGCCAGCAGCTTGGATTGGCGAGGGACCTACAATGAGCAGTTCTTC. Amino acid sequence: CASSLDWRGTYNEQFF.

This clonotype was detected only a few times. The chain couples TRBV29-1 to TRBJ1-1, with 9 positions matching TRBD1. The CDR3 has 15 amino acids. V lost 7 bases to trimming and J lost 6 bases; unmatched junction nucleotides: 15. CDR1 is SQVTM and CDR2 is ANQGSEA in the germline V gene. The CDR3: CSASLQGAVIAEAFF. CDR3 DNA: TGCAGCGCTTCCCTACAGGGGGCTGTTATCGCTGAAGCTTTCTTT.

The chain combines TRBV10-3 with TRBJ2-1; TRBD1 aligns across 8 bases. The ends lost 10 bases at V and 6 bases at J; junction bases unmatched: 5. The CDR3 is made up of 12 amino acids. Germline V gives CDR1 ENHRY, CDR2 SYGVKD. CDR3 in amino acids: CASWTGRNEQFF. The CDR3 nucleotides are TGTGCCAGTTGGACAGGGCGCAATGAGCAGTTCTTC.

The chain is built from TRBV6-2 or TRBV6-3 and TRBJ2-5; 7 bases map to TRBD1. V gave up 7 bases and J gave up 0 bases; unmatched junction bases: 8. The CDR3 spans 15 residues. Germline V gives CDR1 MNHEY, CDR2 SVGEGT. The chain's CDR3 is CASITGTAYQETQYF. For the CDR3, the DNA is TGTGCCAGCATTACCGGGACAGCGTACCAAGAGACCCAGTACTTC.

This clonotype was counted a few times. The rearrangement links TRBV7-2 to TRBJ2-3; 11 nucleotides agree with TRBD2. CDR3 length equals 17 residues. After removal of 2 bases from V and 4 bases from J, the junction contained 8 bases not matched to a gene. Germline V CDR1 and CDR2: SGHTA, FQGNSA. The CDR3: CASSLTRTSGSPDTQYF. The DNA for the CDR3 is TGTGCCAGCAGCTTAACTAGAACTAGCGGGAGCCCAGATACGCAGTATTTT.

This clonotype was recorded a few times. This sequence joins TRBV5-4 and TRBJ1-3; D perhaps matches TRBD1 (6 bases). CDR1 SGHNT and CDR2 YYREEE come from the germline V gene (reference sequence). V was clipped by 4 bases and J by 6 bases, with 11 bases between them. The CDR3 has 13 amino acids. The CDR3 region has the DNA TGTGCCAGCAGCATGACAGGATTAAACACCATATATTTT. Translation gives CASSMTGLNTIYF.

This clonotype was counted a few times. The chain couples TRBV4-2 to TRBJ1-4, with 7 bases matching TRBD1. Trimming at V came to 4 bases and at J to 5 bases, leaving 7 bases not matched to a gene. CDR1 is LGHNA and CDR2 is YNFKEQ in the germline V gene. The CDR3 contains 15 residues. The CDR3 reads CASSPLGTENEKLFF. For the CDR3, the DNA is TGTGCCAGCAGCCCCCTCGGGACAGAGAATGAAAAACTGTTTTTT.

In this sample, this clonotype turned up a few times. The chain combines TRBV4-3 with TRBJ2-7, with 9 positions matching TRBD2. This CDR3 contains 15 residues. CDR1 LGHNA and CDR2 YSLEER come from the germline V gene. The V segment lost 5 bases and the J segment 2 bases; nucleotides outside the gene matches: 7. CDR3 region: CASSIGLANTYEQYF. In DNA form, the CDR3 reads TGCGCCAGCAGCATTGGACTAGCGAATACCTACGAGCAGTACTTC.

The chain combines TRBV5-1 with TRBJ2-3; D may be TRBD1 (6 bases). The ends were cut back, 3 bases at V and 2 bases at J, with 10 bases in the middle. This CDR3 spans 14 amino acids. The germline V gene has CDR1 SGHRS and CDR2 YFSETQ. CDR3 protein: CASSSTGFTDTQYF. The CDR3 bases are TGCGCCAGCAGCTCGACAGGCTTCACAGATACGCAGTATTTT.